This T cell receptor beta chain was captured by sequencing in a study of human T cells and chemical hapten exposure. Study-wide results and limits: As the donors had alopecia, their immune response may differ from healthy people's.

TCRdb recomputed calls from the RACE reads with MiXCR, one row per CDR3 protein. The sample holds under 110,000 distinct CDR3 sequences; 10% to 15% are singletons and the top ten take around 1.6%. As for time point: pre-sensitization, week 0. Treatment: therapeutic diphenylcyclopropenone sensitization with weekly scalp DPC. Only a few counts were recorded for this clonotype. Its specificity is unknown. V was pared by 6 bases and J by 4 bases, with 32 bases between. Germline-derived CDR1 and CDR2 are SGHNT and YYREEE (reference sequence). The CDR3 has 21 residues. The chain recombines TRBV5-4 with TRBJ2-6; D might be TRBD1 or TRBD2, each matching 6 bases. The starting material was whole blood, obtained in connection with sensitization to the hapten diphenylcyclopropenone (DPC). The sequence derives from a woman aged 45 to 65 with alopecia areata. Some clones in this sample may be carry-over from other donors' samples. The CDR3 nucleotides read TGTGCCAGCACCTTCCCTATTGGGACTCGTACCAGTGGGGGCGGGGCCAACGTCCTGACTTTC. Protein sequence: CASTFPIGTRTSGGGANVLTF.